The 18 T cell receptor beta chains in this list originate from one sample, sequenced in a study of shared clonotypes between healthy human individuals. The assay was immunoSEQ multiplex PCR, and TCRdb's table has in-frame clones only and misses some. The sample has about 1,800,000 clones; 85% to 95% are singletons. Naive CD8 cells, CD45RO-negative and positively selected for CCR7, excluded terminally differentiated effector memory CD45RA+ cells. The material sequenced was naive CD8+ T cells sorted from blood. The receptors derive from a man aged 18 to 29 in good health.

The chain is built from TRBV6-5 and TRBJ2-7; D is uncertain. Trimming took 2 bases from V and 0 from J, leaving 14 bases between them. The germline gives CDR1 MNHEY, CDR2 SVGAGI. The CDR3 loop spans 16 amino acids. Here the CDR3 reads CASSYRAGDYSYEQYF. For the CDR3, the DNA is TGTGCCAGCAGTTACCGGGCAGGAGATTACTCCTACGAGCAGTACTTC.

This chain connects TRBV6-6 to TRBJ2-1, with TRBD2 as a possible D gene (7 bases). This CDR3 region has 16 residues. CDR1 is MNHNY, CDR2 SVGAGI, per germline (reference sequence). The germline V and J ends were trimmed by 10 bases and 1 base, with 20 bases remaining between them. The CDR3 sequence: CAITRGGGSSYNEQFF. CDR3 nucleotide sequence: TGTGCCATTACGCGCGGGGGCGGGAGTTCCTACAATGAGCAGTTCTTC.

This clone has only one observation. The chain is built from TRBV7-3 and TRBJ2-5; TRBD1 matches at 7 bases. The CDR3 is 16 amino acids. Losses at the gene ends were 1 base for V and 0 bases for J; bases not matched to a gene: 5. Germline V gives CDR1 SGHTA, CDR2 FQGTGA. DNA of the CDR3: TGTGCCAGCAGCTTAATGGGCAGGGGGTACCAAGAGACCCAGTACTTC. Translating it yields CASSLMGRGYQETQYF.

The J gene is TRBJ2-7, the V gene TRBV14; 9 bases match TRBD2. V lost 3 bases and J lost 0; bases outside the gene matches: 15. The germline V gene encodes CDR1 SGHDN and CDR2 FVKESK. The CDR3 has 19 amino acids. The CDR3 DNA sequence: TGTGCCAGCAGCCAGGATAGGGGGCTAGCGGGAATGAGCTCCTACGAGCAGTACTTC. Translation gives CASSQDRGLAGMSSYEQYF.

This clone showed up just once. The rearrangement links TRBV27 to TRBJ2-3; 9 bases are shared with TRBD1. Germline-derived CDR1 and CDR2 are MNHEY and SMNVEV (reference sequence). This CDR3 has 14 amino acids. After removal of 5 bases from V and 4 bases from J, the junction contained 4 bases not matched to a gene. For the CDR3, the DNA is TGTGCCAGCAGTGTGGACAGGGGATCAGATACGCAGTATTTT. Translation: CASSVDRGSDTQYF.

This CDR3 reads CASSLLGQGATDTQYF. The DNA of the CDR3 is TGTGCCAGCAGTTTATTGGGACAGGGGGCCACAGATACGCAGTATTTT. The chain uses TRBV27 and TRBJ2-3; 12 bases match TRBD1. Germline V gene data show CDR1 as MNHEY and CDR2 as SMNVEV (reference sequence). The V and J ends lost 1 base and 2 bases, in that order; junction bases with no gene match: 1. The CDR3 sequence is 16 residues long.

The V gene is TRBV4-3, the J gene TRBJ2-7; unclear D gene. Germline V gene data show CDR1 as LGHNA and CDR2 as YSLEER. The CDR3 loop spans 14 amino acids. V shed 3 bases and J shed 0 bases, with 9 bases lying between them. This CDR3 reads CASSHTQDSYEQYF. For the CDR3, the DNA is TGCGCCAGCAGCCATACCCAGGACTCCTACGAGCAGTACTTC.

V gene TRBV27 combines with J gene TRBJ2-7, with 8 nucleotides matching TRBD1. The V gene's germline CDR1 is MNHEY and CDR2 SMNVEV (reference sequence). The CDR3 runs 15 residues. With V trimmed by 1 base and J by 3 bases, 5 bases remained unmatched. The CDR3 DNA reads as TGTGCCAGCAGTTTATATGGTGACAGGGGCTACGAGCAGTACTTC. Translating it yields CASSLYGDRGYEQYF.

The chain couples TRBV12-5 to TRBJ2-2; D may be TRBD1 or TRBD2 (6 bases each). The germline V gene encodes CDR1 LGHNT and CDR2 FRNRAP. CDR3 length: 16 amino acids. V lost 6 bases to trimming and J lost 1 base, with 15 bases between them. CDR3 nucleotide sequence: TGTGCTAGTGGGCCTTTCAGGGGAGGGAACACCGGGGAGCTGTTTTTT. Translation gives CASGPFRGGNTGELFF.

CDR3 bases: TGTGCCAGCAGTGAAATGTTCTTGGAAGCCCAGACTGAAGCTTTCTTT. It codes for CASSEMFLEAQTEAFF. The chain recombines TRBV6-1 with TRBJ1-1; D gene ambiguous. The CDR3 is 16 amino acids. Germline assignment: CDR1 MNHNS and CDR2 SASEGT. Between the trimmed V and J ends, which lost 2 bases and 5 bases, there was a span of 18 bases.

The chain is built from TRBV7-9 and TRBJ2-2; TRBD2 matches at 10 bases. CDR3 length: 17 residues. The junction had 12 bases not matched to a gene; V was cut back by 5 bases and J by 6 bases. CDR1 and CDR2 (germline): SEHNR, FQNEAQ (reference sequence). The CDR3 nucleotides are TGTGCCAGCAGCGGCGGCCCGGTAGCGGGGGGACCCGGGGAGCTGTTTTTT. This gives the protein CASSGGPVAGGPGELFF.

The chain joins TRBV5-6 to TRBJ1-6; 10 bases match TRBD1. V shed 0 bases, J shed 7 bases, and the junction held 1 base outside the gene matches. The CDR3 runs 15 residues. CDR1 is SGHDT, CDR2 YYEEEE, per germline. The CDR3 sequence is CASSLGTGGNSPLHF. The CDR3 region has the DNA TGTGCCAGCAGCTTGGGGACAGGGGGAAATTCACCCCTCCACTTT. Looking up the rest from reference TRBV5-6 and TRBJ1-6 gives the full variable domain: DAGVTQSPTHLIKTRGQQVTLRCSPKSGHDTVSWYQQALGQGPQFIFQYYEEEERQRGNFPDRFSGHQFPNYSSELNVNALLLGDSALYLCASSLGTGGNSPLHFGNGTRLTVT.

Turning to this clone: Sequence at one end of the junction differs from germline and may be a read error. The rearrangement joins TRBV4-3 to TRBJ1-2; D perhaps matches TRBD1 (5 bases). The CDR3 is 15 amino acids. Germline CDR1 reads LGHNA; CDR2 reads YSLEER. CDR3 bases: TGCGCCAGCAGCCAGAAAGTGACAGTCTCTTATGGCTGCACCTTC. Translation: CASSQKVTVSYGCTF.

V usage is TRBV6-1 and J usage is TRBJ1-2; the D is unclear. The ends were cut back, 3 bases at V and 4 bases at J, with 9 bases in the middle. The CDR3 sequence is 13 residues long. Germline V CDR1 and CDR2: MNHNS, SASEGT. The CDR3 is CASSDVVSYGYTF. In DNA, the CDR3 is TGTGCCAGCAGTGACGTCGTCAGCTATGGCTACACCTTC.

The chain combines TRBV4-3 with TRBJ2-7; TRBD1 might be the D (6 bases). The CDR3 sequence is 14 residues long. Germline-derived CDR1 and CDR2 are LGHNA and YSLEER. V shed 3 bases and J shed 2 bases, with 11 bases lying between them. This CDR3 is CASSQAAGAYEQYF. The CDR3 nucleotides read TGCGCCAGCAGCCAGGCCGCAGGGGCCTACGAGCAGTACTTC.

The chain is built from TRBV7-8 and TRBJ2-7; TRBD2 aligns across 8 bases. V lost 2 bases, J lost 7 bases, and 7 bases stayed unmatched. The germline V gene encodes CDR1 SGHVS and CDR2 FQNEAQ. This CDR3 region has 14 residues. For the CDR3, the DNA is TGTGCCAGCAGCTTATCGGGGGGGCGCTGGGAGCAGTACTTC. It codes for CASSLSGGRWEQYF.

This rearrangement joins TRBV6-1 to TRBJ2-4, with TRBD2 matching over 9 bases. CDR1 is MNHNS, CDR2 SASEGT, per germline. Trimming took 6 bases from V and 3 from J; bases not matched to a gene: 3. The CDR3 is made up of 14 amino acids. CDR3 sequence: CASSRTSDKNIQYF. The CDR3 DNA follows: TGTGCCAGCAGCCGGACTAGCGACAAAAACATTCAGTACTTC.

This clone was detected once. The rearrangement links TRBV7-2 to TRBJ2-7; 12 nucleotides align to TRBD1. V trimming: 5 bases; J trimming: 4 bases; junction bases outside the gene matches: 3. CDR3 length: 14 amino acids. Per germline, CDR1 SGHTA and CDR2 FQGNSA. The CDR3 loop reads CASSMGQGAYEQYF. The DNA for the CDR3 is TGTGCCAGCAGCATGGGACAGGGGGCATACGAGCAGTACTTC.